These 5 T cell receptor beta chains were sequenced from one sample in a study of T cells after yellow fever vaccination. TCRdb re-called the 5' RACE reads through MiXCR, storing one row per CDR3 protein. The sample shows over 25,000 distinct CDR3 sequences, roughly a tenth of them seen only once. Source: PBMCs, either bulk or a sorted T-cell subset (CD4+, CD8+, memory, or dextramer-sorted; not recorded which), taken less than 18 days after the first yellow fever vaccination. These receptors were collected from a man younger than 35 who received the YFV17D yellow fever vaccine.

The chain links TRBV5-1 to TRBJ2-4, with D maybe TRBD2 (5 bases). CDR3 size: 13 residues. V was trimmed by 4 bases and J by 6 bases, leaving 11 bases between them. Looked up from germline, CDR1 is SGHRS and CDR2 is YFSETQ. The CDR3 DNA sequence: TGCGCCAGCAGCGTACTAGGAGGAAACATTCAGTACTTC. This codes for CASSVLGGNIQYF.

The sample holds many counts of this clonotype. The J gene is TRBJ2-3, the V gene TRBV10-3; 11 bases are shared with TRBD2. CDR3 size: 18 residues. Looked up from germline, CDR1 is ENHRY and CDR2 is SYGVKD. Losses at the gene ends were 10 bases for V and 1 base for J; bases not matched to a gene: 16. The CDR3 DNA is TGTGCCACCAAGGGGGGACTAGCGGTCGAAAGGGGCACAGATACGCAGTATTTT. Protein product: CATKGGLAVERGTDTQYF.

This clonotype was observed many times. The chain's CDR3 is CASSLGGTGEGGYTF. The CDR3 DNA reads TGTGCCAGCAGCTTAGGAGGGACAGGGGAAGGTGGCTACACCTTC. The genes are TRBV7-9 and TRBJ1-2; 10 nucleotides align to TRBD1. There are 15 residues in the CDR3. The V and J ends lost 1 base and 7 bases, in that order; junction bases with no gene match: 6. CDR1 SEHNR and CDR2 FQNEAQ come from the germline V gene (reference sequence).

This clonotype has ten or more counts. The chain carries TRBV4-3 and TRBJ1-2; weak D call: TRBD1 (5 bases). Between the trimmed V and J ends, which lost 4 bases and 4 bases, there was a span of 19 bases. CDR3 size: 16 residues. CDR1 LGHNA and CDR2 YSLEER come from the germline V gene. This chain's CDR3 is CASSPTETELVYGYTF. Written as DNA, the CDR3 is TGCGCCAGCAGCCCGACGGAGACAGAGCTGGTCTATGGCTACACCTTC.

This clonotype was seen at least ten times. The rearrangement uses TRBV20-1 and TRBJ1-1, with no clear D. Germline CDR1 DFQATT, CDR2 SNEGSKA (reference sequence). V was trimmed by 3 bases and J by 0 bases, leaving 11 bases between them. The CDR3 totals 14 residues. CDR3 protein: CSASDGFMNTEAFF. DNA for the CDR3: TGCAGTGCTAGTGACGGATTCATGAACACTGAAGCTTTCTTT.